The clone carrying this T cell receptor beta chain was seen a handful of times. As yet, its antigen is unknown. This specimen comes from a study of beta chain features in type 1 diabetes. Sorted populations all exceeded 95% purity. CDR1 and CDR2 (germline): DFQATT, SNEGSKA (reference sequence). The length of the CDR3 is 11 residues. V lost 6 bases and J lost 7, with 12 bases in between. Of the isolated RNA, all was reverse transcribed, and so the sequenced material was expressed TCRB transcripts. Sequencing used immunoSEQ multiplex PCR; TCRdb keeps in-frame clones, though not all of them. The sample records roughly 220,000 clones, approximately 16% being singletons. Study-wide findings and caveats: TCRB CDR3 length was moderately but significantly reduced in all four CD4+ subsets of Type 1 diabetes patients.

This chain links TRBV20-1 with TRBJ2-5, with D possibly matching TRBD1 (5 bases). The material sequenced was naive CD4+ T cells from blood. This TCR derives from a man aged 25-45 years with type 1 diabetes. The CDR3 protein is CSAGQGRTQYF. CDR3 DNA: TGCAGTGCCGGGCAGGGTCGGACCCAGTACTTC.